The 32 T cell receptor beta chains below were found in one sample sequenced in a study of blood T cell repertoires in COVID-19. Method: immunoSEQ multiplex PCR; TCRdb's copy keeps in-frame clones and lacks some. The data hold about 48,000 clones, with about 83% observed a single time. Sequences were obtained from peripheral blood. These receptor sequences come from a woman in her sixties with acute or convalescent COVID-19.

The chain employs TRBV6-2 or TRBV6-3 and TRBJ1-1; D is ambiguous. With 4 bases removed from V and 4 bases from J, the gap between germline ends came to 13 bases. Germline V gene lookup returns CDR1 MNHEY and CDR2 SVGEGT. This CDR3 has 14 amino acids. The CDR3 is CASSFDWGGTEAFF. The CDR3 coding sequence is TGTGCCAGCAGTTTCGACTGGGGAGGCACTGAAGCTTTCTTT.

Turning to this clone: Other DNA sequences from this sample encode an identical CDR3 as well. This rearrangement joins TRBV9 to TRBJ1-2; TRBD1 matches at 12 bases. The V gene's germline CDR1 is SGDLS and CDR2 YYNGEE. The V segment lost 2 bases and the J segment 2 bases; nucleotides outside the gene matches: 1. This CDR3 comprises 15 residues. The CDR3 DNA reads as TGTGCCAGCAGCGTCGGGACAGGGGGCAACTATGGCTACACCTTC. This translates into CASSVGTGGNYGYTF.

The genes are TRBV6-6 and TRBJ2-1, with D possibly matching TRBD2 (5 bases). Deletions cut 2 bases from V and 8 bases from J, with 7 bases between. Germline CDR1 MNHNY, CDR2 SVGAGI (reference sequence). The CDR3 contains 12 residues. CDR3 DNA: TGTGCCAGCAGTTACGTCGGGGATGAGCAGTTCTTC. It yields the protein CASSYVGDEQFF.

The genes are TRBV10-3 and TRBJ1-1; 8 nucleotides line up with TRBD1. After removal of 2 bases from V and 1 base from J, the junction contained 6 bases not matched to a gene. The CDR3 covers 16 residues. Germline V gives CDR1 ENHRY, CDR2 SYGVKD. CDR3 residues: CAISEPAQGANTEAFF. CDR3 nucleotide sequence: TGTGCCATCAGTGAGCCCGCCCAGGGGGCGAACACTGAAGCTTTCTTT.

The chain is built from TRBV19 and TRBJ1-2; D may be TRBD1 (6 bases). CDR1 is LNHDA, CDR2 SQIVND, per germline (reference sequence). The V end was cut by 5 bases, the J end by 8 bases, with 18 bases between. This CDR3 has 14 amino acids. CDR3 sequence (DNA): TGTGCCAGTAGTTCGACCGGGACAAAAGGAGGCTACACCTTC. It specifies CASSSTGTKGGYTF.

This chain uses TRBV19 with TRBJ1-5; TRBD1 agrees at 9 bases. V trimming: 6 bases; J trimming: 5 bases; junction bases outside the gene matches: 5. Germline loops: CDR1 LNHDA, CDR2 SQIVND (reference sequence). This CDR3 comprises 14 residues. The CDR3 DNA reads TGTGCCAGTAGGCATGACAGGGGGGATCAGCCCCAGCATTTT. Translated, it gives CASRHDRGDQPQHF.

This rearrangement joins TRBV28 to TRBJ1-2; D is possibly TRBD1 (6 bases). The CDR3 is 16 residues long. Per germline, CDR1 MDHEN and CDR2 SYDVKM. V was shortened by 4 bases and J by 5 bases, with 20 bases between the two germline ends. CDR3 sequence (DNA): TGTGCCAGCAGTTCGCCGGGGGGCTCTCCTACTTATGGCTACACCTTC. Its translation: CASSSPGGSPTYGYTF.

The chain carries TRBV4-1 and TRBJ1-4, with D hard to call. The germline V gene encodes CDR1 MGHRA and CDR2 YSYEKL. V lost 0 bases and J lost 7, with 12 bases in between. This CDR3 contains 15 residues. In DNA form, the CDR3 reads TGCGCCAGCAGCCAAGAGGAACAGAGAACTGAAAAACTGTTTTTT. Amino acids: CASSQEEQRTEKLFF.

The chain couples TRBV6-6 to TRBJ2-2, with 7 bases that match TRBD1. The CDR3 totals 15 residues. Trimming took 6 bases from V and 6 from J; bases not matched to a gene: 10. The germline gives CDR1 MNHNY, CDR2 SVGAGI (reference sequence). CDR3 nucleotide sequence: TGTGCCAGCAGGGAGACAGGGATTCGGTCCGGGGAGCTGTTTTTT. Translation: CASRETGIRSGELFF.

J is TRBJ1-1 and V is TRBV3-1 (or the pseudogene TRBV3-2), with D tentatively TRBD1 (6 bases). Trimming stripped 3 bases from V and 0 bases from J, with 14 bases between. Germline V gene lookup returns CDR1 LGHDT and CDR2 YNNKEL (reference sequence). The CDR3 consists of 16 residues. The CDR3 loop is CASSQDRRMVNTEAFF. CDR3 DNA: TGTGCCAGCAGCCAGGACAGAAGGATGGTGAACACTGAAGCTTTCTTT.

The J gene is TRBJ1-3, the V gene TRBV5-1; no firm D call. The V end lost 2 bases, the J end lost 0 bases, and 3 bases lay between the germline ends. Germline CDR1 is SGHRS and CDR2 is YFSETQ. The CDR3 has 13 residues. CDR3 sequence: CASSFNSGNTIYF. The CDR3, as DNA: TGCGCCAGCAGCTTCAACTCTGGAAACACCATATATTTT.

The CDR3 region is CASRGQGANEQYF. Written as DNA, the CDR3 is TGTGCCAGCAGGGGACAGGGGGCCAACGAGCAGTACTTC. This chain connects TRBV12-3 or TRBV12-4 to TRBJ2-7, with TRBD1 identical over 12 bases. The CDR3 covers 13 residues. V shed 6 bases, J shed 5 bases, and the junction held 2 bases outside the gene matches.

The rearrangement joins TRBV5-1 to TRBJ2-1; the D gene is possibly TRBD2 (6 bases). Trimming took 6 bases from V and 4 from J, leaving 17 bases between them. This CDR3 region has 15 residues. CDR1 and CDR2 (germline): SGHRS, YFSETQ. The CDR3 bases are TGCGCCAGCAATTCGGGACTCACAACGTACAATGAGCAGTTCTTC. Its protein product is CASNSGLTTYNEQFF.

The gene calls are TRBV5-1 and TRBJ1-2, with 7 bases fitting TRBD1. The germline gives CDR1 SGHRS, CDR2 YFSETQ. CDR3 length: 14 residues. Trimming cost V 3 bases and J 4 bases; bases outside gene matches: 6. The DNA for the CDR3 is TGCGCCAGCAGCTACGGGACAGACTTCTATGGCTACACCTTC. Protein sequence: CASSYGTDFYGYTF.

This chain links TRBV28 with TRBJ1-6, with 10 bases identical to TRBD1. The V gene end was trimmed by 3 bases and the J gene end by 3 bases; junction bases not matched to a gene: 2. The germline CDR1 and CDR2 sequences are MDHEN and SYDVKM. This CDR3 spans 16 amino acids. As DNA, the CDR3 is TGTGCCAGCAGTTTGGGGACAGGGGACTATAATTCACCCCTCCACTTT. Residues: CASSLGTGDYNSPLHF.

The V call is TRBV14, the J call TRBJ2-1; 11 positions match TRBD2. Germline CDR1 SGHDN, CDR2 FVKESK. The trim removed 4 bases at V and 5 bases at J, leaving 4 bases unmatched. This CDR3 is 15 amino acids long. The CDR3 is CASSPLTSGNNEQFF. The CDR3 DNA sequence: TGTGCCAGCAGCCCCTTGACTAGCGGGAACAATGAGCAGTTCTTC.

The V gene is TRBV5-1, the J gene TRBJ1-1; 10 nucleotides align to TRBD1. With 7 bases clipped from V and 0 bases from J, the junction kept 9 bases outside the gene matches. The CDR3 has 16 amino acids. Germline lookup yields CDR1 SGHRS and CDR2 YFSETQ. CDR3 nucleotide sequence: TGCGCCAGCTATCCCGGGACAGGGGAAGTGAACACTGAAGCTTTCTTT. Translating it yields CASYPGTGEVNTEAFF.

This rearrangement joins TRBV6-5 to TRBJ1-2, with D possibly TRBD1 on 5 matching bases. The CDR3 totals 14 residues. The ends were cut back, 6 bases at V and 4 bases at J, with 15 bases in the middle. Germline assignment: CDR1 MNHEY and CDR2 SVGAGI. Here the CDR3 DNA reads TGTGCCAGCAGGCCCGCCGACAGCGTCTATGGCTACACCTTC. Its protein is CASRPADSVYGYTF.

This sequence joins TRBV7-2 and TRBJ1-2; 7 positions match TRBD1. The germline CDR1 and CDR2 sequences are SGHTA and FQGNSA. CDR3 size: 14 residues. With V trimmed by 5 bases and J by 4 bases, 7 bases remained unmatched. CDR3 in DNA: TGTGCCAGCAGCGGGGGACAGCGACTCTATGGCTACACCTTC. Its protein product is CASSGGQRLYGYTF.

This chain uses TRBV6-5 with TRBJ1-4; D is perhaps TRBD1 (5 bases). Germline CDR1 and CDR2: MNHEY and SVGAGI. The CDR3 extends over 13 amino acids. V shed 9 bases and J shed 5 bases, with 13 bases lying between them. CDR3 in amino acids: CASNRAGNEKLFF. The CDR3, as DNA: TGTGCCAGTAATCGGGCAGGGAATGAAAAACTGTTTTTT.

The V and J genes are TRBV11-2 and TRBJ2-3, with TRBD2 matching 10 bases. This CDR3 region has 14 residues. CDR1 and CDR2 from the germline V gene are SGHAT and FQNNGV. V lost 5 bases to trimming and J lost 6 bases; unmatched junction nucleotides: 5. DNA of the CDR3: TGTGCCAGCAGCCCTAGCGGGAGATCTGATACGCAGTATTTT. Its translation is CASSPSGRSDTQYF. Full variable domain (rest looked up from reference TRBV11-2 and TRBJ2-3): EAGVAQSPRYKIIEKRQSVAFWCNPISGHATLYWYQQILGQGPKLLIQFQNNGVVDDSQLPKDRFSAERLKGVDSTLKIQPAKLEDSAVYLCASSPSGRSDTQYFGPGTRLTVL.

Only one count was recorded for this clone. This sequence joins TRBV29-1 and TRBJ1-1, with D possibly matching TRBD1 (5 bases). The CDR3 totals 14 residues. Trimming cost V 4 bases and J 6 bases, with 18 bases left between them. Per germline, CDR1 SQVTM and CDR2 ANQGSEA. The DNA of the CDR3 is TGCAGCGTTGGGCAGGACATCTCTATCTCTGAAGCTTTCTTT. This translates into CSVGQDISISEAFF. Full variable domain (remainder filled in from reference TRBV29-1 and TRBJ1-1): SAVISQKPSRDICQRGTSLTIQCQVDSQVTMMFWYRQQPGQSLTLIATANQGSEATYESGFVIDKFPISRPNLTFSTLTVSNMSPEDSSIYLCSVGQDISISEAFFGQGTRLTVV.

CDR3 residues: CASSYGGEGNQPQHF. For the CDR3, the DNA is TGTGCCAGCAGTTATGGGGGGGAGGGCAATCAGCCCCAGCATTTT. The J gene is TRBJ1-5, the V gene TRBV5-5; TRBD1 might be the D (5 bases). Germline-derived CDR1 and CDR2 are SGHKS and YYEKEE (reference sequence). The length of the CDR3 is 15 residues. Trimming shortened V by 5 bases and J by 2 bases, and 14 bases separated the two germline ends. The entire variable domain, with the rest obtained from reference TRBV5-5 and TRBJ1-5, is as follows: DAGVTQSPTHLIKTRGQQVTLRCSPISGHKSVSWYQQVLGQGPQFIFQYYEKEERGRGNFPDRFSARQFPNYSSELNVNALLLGDSALYLCASSYGGEGNQPQHFGDGTRLSIL.

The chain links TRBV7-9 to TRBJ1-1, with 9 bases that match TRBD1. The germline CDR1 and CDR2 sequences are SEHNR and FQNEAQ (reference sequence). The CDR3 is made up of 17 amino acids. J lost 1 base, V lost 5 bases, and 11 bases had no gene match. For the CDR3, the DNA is TGTGCCAGCAGCCAAACAGGGGGCGGCCTTAAGAACACTGAAGCTTTCTTT. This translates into CASSQTGGGLKNTEAFF.

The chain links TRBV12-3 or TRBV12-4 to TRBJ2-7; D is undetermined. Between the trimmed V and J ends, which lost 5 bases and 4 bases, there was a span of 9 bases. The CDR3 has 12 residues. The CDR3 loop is CASSLTRYEQYF. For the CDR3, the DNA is TGTGCCAGCAGTCTGACAAGATACGAGCAGTACTTC.

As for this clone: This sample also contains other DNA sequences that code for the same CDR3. CDR3 DNA sequence: TGTGCCAGCAGCCGACTAGCGGGGGGTACTTACGAGCAGTACTTC. It is translated as CASSRLAGGTYEQYF. This chain connects TRBV5-6 to TRBJ2-7; TRBD2 matches at 13 bases. The V segment lost 4 bases and the J segment 4 bases; nucleotides outside the gene matches: 5. The length of the CDR3 is 15 residues. The V gene's germline CDR1 is SGHDT and CDR2 YYEEEE.

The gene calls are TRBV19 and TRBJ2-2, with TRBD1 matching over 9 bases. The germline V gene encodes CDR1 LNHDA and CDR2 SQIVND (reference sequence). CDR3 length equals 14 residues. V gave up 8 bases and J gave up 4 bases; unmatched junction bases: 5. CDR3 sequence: CASGQGLSTGELFF. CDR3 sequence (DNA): TGTGCCAGTGGACAGGGGTTGTCCACCGGGGAGCTGTTTTTT.

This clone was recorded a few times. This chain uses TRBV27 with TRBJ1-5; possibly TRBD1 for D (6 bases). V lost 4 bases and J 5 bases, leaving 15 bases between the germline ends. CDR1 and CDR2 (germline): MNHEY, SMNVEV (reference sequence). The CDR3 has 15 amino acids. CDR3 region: CASSSTGLGDQPQHF. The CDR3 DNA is TGTGCCAGCAGTTCGACAGGCCTGGGGGATCAGCCCCAGCATTTT.

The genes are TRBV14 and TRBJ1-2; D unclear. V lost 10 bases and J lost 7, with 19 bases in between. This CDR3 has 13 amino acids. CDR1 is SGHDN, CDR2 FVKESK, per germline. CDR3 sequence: CATQPGYLSGYTF. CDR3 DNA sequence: TGTGCCACCCAGCCGGGGTACCTTTCTGGCTACACCTTC.

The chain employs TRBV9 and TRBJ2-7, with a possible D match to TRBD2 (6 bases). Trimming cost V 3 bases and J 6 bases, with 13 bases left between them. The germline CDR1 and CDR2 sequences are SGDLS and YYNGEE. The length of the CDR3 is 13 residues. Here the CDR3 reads CASSAGTGVEQYF. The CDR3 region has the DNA TGTGCCAGCAGCGCGGGGACGGGGGTCGAGCAGTACTTC. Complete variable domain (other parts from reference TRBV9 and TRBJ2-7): DSGVTQTPKHLITATGQRVTLRCSPRSGDLSVYWYQQSLDQGLQFLIQYYNGEERAKGNILERFSAQQFPDLHSELNLSSLELGDSALYFCASSAGTGVEQYFGPGTRLTVT.

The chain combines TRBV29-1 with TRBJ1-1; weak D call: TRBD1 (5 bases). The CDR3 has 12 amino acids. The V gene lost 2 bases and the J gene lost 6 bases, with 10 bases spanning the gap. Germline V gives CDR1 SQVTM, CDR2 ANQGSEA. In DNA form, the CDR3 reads TGCAGCGTTGAAAGACAGACCGCTGAAGCTTTCTTT. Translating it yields CSVERQTAEAFF.

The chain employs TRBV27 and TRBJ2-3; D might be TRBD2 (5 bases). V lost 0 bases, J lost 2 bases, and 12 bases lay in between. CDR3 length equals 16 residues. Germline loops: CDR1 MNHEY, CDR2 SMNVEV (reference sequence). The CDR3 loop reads CASSLSGLHYTDTQYF. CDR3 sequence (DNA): TGTGCCAGCAGTTTATCCGGACTTCATTACACAGATACGCAGTATTTT.